This T cell receptor (beta chain) was observed in a study of T cell responses to AZD1222 COVID-19 vaccine. The repertoire was sequenced with immunoSEQ multiplex PCR; TCRdb's copy has only in-frame clones and lacks some. The sample yields 70,000 or so clones, 60% to 85% seen once. Study outcomes and limitations: Two AZD1222 doses significantly raised spike-specific TCR breadth and depth over controls. In a largely white British group with more females than males, clonal diversity was possibly underestimated. Reports say nearly half of spike-specific TCRs go after unmutated variant regions.

As concerns this clone: Antigen: not known.

Germline V lookup: CDR1 KGHDR, CDR2 SFDVKD. CDR3 length: 16 amino acids. J gave up 7 bases and V 2 bases, and 6 bases lay outside the gene matches. This TCR was recovered from an adult in good health. The rearrangement uses TRBV24-1 and TRBJ2-3, with TRBD1 identical over 12 bases. Sequenced material: peripheral blood, taken on day 0 of MenACWY control vaccination. As DNA, the CDR3 is TGTGCCACCAGTGATTCCGGGACAGGGGGCTACCATACGCAGTATTTT. Translated: CATSDSGTGGYHTQYF.